The 8 T cell receptor beta chains presented below share a single source sample, sequenced in a study of blood T cell repertoires in COVID-19. Data came from immunoSEQ multiplex PCR; TCRdb stores just in-frame clones and leaves some out. Here the sample spans a few hundred thousand clones, around 90% being singletons. Source material: peripheral blood. The receptors come from a man aged 18 to 30 with active or convalescent COVID-19.

The table lists this clone with a count of one. This chain connects TRBV7-8 to TRBJ2-7; 9 nucleotides align to TRBD2. The germline CDR1 and CDR2 sequences are SGHVS and FQNEAQ. J lost 7 bases, V lost 0 bases, and 10 bases had no gene match. The CDR3 covers 16 residues. The CDR3 nucleotides read TGTGCCAGCAGCTTAGCCCAGGCGGGGGGGCAGTTTGAGCAGTACTTC. Protein product: CASSLAQAGGQFEQYF.

V usage is TRBV7-9 and J usage is TRBJ2-3, with 9 nucleotides matching TRBD1. Looked up from germline, CDR1 is SEHNR and CDR2 is FQNEAQ (reference sequence). The CDR3 contains 15 residues. V dropped 3 bases and J dropped 4; count of bases not matched to a gene: 5. The CDR3 spells CASSLPGQGADTQYF. The CDR3 nucleotides read TGTGCCAGCAGCTTGCCGGGACAGGGCGCAGATACGCAGTATTTT. Variable domain in full (rest from reference TRBV7-9 and TRBJ2-3): DTGVSQNPRHKITKRGQNVTFRCDPISEHNRLYWYRQTLGQGPEFLTYFQNEAQLEKSRLLSDRFSAERPKGSFSTLEIQRTEQGDSAMYLCASSLPGQGADTQYFGPGTRLTVL.

This clone has just one count. This CDR3 reads CASSLDGGLNYGYTF. The CDR3 DNA reads as TGTGCCAGCTCACTAGACGGGGGGCTGAACTATGGCTACACCTTC. V and J are TRBV18 and TRBJ1-2; the D gene is possibly TRBD1 (6 bases). The V and J ends lost 4 bases and 2 bases respectively, with 14 bases between them. The CDR3 has 15 amino acids. Germline CDR1 and CDR2: KGHSH and LQKENI.

The chain employs TRBV7-9 and TRBJ2-7; D is possibly TRBD2 (5 bases). This CDR3 comprises 13 residues. Trimming pared 4 bases from V and 4 bases from J, leaving 11 bases between. Looked up from germline, CDR1 is SEHNR and CDR2 is FQNEAQ (reference sequence). As DNA, the CDR3 is TGTGCCAGCAGCTACGGGGAAGGATACGAGCAGTACTTC. This sequence encodes CASSYGEGYEQYF. The full variable domain, completed using reference TRBV7-9 and TRBJ2-7, is DTGVSQNPRHKITKRGQNVTFRCDPISEHNRLYWYRQTLGQGPEFLTYFQNEAQLEKSRLLSDRFSAERPKGSFSTLEIQRTEQGDSAMYLCASSYGEGYEQYFGPGTRLTVT.

This chain uses TRBV12-3 or TRBV12-4 with TRBJ1-5; the D is unclear. The ends were cut back, 7 bases at V and 3 bases at J, with 7 bases in the middle. The CDR3 consists of 12 residues. CDR3 DNA: TGTGCCAGCACTCGCGTCAATCAGCCCCAGCATTTT. It translates to CASTRVNQPQHF.

In the case of this clone: Other DNA variants within this sample encode the same CDR3. This chain uses TRBV18 with TRBJ1-1, with D unclear. V was cut by 3 bases and J by 5 bases, with 10 bases left in between. The V gene's germline CDR1 is KGHSH and CDR2 LQKENI. The CDR3 is 13 residues long. CDR3 sequence reads: CASSPGSGTEAFF. The DNA of the CDR3 is TGTGCCAGCTCACCTGGTTCGGGGACTGAAGCTTTCTTT.

A single count supports this clone. This chain links TRBV7-2 with TRBJ2-7; 7 bases match TRBD2. Losses at the gene ends were 0 bases for V and 2 bases for J; bases not matched to a gene: 7. The CDR3 has 16 amino acids. CDR1 is SGHTA, CDR2 FQGNSA, per germline. The CDR3 protein is CASSLALGLAAYEQYF. The DNA for the CDR3 is TGTGCCAGCAGCTTAGCGCTGGGGCTAGCGGCCTACGAGCAGTACTTC.

The CDR3 nucleotides are TGTGCCAGCAGTGAAGGCAGCGGAGGCCAAGAGACCCAGTACTTC. Translated, it gives CASSEGSGGQETQYF. This chain uses TRBV6-1 with TRBJ2-5; TRBD2 might be the D (5 bases). The germline gives CDR1 MNHNS, CDR2 SASEGT. V was pared by 1 base and J by 1 base, with 10 bases between. This CDR3 spans 15 amino acids.